This T cell receptor beta chain was profiled in a study of CD4 T cells in relation to SARS-CoV-2 and coronaviruses. Looking at the study overall: TCR beta CDR3s were sequenced after approximately ten-day antigen culture of PBMCs.

General study results and limits: In roughly 65% of donors, memory CD4+ clonotypes crossrecognized SARS-CoV-2 and at least one common cold coronavirus spike.

Regarding this clone: Its antigen is as yet unknown.

Germline V gives CDR1 LGHDT, CDR2 YNNKEL (reference sequence). CDR3 length: 13 amino acids. V lost 1 base to trimming and J lost 5 bases, with 9 bases between them. Unexposed donor CD4+ T cells date from about 2011-2018, before the COVID-19 pandemic. The cells were cultured for 10 days before CD4+ T cells were isolated. Only in-frame clones appear in the TCRdb table, and some are missing; sequencing was by immunoSEQ multiplex PCR. The repertoire holds around 24,000 clones, roughly 76% seen once, with about 9.4% in the top ten. The specimen sequenced was CD4+ T cells from PBMCs, cultured in vitro. The V call is TRBV3-1 (or the pseudogene TRBV3-2), the J call TRBJ2-7; a weak D match, TRBD1 (6 bases). This TCR was recovered from a human donor in good health. The DNA of the CDR3 is TGTGCCAGCAGCCAAGCAGGGGTGCACGAGCAGTACTTC. Translating it yields CASSQAGVHEQYF.